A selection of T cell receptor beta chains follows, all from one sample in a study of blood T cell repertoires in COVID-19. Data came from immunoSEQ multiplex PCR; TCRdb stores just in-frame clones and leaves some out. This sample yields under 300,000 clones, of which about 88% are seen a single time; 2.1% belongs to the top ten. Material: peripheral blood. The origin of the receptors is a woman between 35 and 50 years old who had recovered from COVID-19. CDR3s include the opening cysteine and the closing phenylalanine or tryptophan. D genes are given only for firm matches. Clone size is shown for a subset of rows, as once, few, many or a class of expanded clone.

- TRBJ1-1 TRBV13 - CASSLETGVGTEAFF TGTGCCAGCAGCTTAGAGACGGGGGTGGGCACTGAAGCTTTCTTT
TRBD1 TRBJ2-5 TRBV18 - CASSPISPGQGPQETQYF TGTGCCAGCTCACCAATTTCCCCGGGACAGGGGCCCCAAGAGACCCAGTACTTC
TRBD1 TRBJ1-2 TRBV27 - CASSFVRTGAGYTF TGTGCCAGCAGTTTTGTGCGGACAGGGGCCGGCTACACCTTC
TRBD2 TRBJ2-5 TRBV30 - CAWSVPSGVYQETQYF TGTGCCTGGAGTGTCCCTAGCGGAGTGTACCAAGAGACCCAGTACTTC
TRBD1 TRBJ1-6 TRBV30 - CAWRQGGNSPLHF TGTGCCTGGAGGCAGGGGGGCAATTCACCCCTCCACTTT
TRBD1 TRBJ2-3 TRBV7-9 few CASSTQTGPDTQYF TGTGCCAGCAGCACACAGACAGGGCCAGATACGCAGTATTTT
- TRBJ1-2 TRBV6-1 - CASSEAWRYTF TGTGCCAGCAGTGAAGCCTGGCGCTACACCTTC
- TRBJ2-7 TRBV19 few CASSIRVGRTYEQYF TGTGCCAGTAGTATCAGGGTCGGTAGGACCTACGAGCAGTACTTC
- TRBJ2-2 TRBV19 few CASSSVGFKVGDTGELFF TGTGCCAGTAGTAGTGTGGGCTTCAAAGTGGGCGACACCGGGGAGCTGTTTTTT
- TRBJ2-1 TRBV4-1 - CASSPDGGARDNEQFF TGCGCCAGCAGTCCCGATGGGGGCGCGAGGGACAATGAGCAGTTCTTC
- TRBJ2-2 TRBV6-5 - CASTSGSRGTGELFF TGTGCCAGCACCTCCGGGAGTCGCGGGACCGGGGAGCTGTTTTTT
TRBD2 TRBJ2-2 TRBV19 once CASSIASGGTGELFF TGTGCCAGTAGTATAGCTAGCGGGGGGACCGGGGAGCTGTTTTTT
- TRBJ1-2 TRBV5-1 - CASSQPPEADGYTF TGCGCCAGCAGCCAACCTCCGGAGGCGGATGGCTACACCTTC
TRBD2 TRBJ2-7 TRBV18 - CASSRTSGGSSYEQYF TGTGCCAGCTCACGGACTAGCGGGGGGAGCTCCTACGAGCAGTACTTC
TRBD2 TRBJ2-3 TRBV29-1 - CSVGSGGLGDTQYF TGCAGCGTTGGGAGCGGGGGGCTGGGAGATACGCAGTATTTT
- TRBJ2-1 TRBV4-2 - CASSSTENNEQFF TGTGCCAGCAGCTCGACGGAGAACAATGAGCAGTTCTTC
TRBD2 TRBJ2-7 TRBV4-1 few CASSQATSGSLYEQYF TGCGCCAGCAGCCAAGCGACTAGCGGGAGTCTCTATGAGCAGTACTTC
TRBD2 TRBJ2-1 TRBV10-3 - CAISESTLAGMDEQFF TGTGCCATCAGTGAGTCGACACTAGCGGGGATGGATGAGCAGTTCTTC
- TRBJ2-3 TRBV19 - CASRVRGGSTDTQYF TGTGCCAGCAGAGTGAGGGGGGGAAGCACAGATACGCAGTATTTT
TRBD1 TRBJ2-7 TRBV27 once CASMGQAYEQYF TGTGCCAGCATGGGACAGGCCTACGAGCAGTACTTC
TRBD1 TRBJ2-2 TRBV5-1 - CASRGFAGGTGELFF TGCGCCAGCAGAGGTTTCGCAGGGGGTACCGGGGAGCTGTTTTTT
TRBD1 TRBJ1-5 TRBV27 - CASRPTGGGNQPQHF TGTGCCAGCAGACCAACAGGGGGCGGCAATCAGCCCCAGCATTTT
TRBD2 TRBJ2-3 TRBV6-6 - CASTYVAGAGDTQYF TGTGCCAGCACCTATGTAGCGGGCGCCGGAGATACGCAGTATTTT
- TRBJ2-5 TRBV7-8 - CASSLDLTQTQYF TGTGCCAGCAGCTTAGACTTAACTCAGACCCAGTACTTC
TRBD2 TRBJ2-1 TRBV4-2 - CASSQDSGGAYNEQFF TGTGCCAGCAGCCAAGATAGCGGGGGGGCCTACAATGAGCAGTTCTTC
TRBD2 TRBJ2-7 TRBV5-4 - CASSLAGGSSYEQYF TGTGCCAGCAGCTTGGCGGGAGGGTCCTCCTACGAGCAGTACTTC
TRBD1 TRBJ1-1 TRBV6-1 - CASSEQHTGTVAFF TGTGCCAGCAGTGAACAACACACAGGGACAGTCGCTTTCTTT
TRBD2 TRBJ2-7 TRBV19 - CASSMATSGSAQQYF TGTGCCAGTAGTATGGCGACTAGCGGGAGTGCCCAGCAGTACTTC